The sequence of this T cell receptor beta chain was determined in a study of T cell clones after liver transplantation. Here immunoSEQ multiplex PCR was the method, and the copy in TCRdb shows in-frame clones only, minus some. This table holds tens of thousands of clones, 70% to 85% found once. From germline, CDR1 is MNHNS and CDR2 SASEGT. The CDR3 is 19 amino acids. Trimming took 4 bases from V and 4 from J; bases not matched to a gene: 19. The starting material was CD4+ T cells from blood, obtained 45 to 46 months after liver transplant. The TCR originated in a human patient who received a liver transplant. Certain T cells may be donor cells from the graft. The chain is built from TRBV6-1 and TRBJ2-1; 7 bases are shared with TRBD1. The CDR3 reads CASSAKYFGTDPIYNEQFF. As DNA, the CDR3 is TGTGCCAGCAGTGCCAAGTATTTCGGGACAGATCCGATTTACAATGAGCAGTTCTTC.